Sequencing of this T cell receptor (beta chain) was carried out in a study of post-analysis software for immune sequencing data. Findings and caveats of the study: Included in a set of about five TRBV segments more frequent in patients than controls were TRBV5-6, TRBV5-1 and TRBV20-1.

The CDR3 has 16 residues. J was trimmed by 7 bases and V by 6 bases; bases with no gene match: 17. Germline loops: CDR1 DFQATT, CDR2 SNEGSKA (reference sequence). Unique molecular identifiers were built into the TCR beta cDNA libraries. A single record per CDR3 protein comes from TCRdb applying MiXCR to the PCR reads. The data contain some 700,000 distinct CDR3 sequences, approximately 60% of them singletons. This clonotype was observed a single time. Antigen unknown. The material sequenced was blood. J is TRBJ2-4 and V is TRBV20-1, with 8 bases identical to TRBD1. This TCR was sampled from a girl aged 2 to 9 with multiple sclerosis. The CDR3 region is CSAPSLPGGAGNIQYF. The CDR3 nucleotides are TGCAGTGCGCCATCTCTCCCAGGGGGCGCGGGGAACATTCAGTACTTC.